The 22 T cell receptor beta chains presented below share a single source sample, sequenced in a study of tumor-infiltrating lymphocytes in primary liver carcinoma. TCR beta cDNA was prepared out of 500 ng total RNA by means of a constant-region primer. It was through three nested multiplex PCR rounds of slightly modified ARM-PCR that TCR beta libraries arose. Running around 9 cycles apiece, the first two PCR rounds relied on TRBV1-TRBV30 forward primers together with a C-beta reverse primer. From the multiplex PCR reads, TCRdb called clonotypes with MiXCR, one entry per CDR3 protein. The sample shows about 310,000 distinct CDR3 sequences, 45% to 70% of them seen only once. Out of unsorted whole blood came the blood RNA, and germline DNA was extracted as well. The material sequenced was peripheral blood. These receptors originate from a woman aged 30 to 39 with primary liver carcinoma and hepatitis B virus infection.

The chain recombines TRBV5-1 with TRBJ2-5, with D unclear. Germline lookup yields CDR1 SGHRS and CDR2 YFSETQ. This CDR3 comprises 13 residues. Deletions cut 4 bases from V and 1 base from J, with 8 bases between. CDR3 amino acids: CASSPSSQETQYF. CDR3 nucleotide sequence: TGCGCCAGCAGCCCTAGTAGCCAAGAGACCCAGTACTTC.

This clonotype appeared many times. The rearrangement joins TRBV29-1 to TRBJ2-1, with 8 bases that match TRBD2. After removal of 7 bases from V and 7 bases from J, the junction contained 6 bases not matched to a gene. CDR1 and CDR2 (germline): SQVTM, ANQGSEA. This CDR3 is 12 amino acids long. The DNA for the CDR3 is TGCAGCGGACTAGCGATGGGTAATGAGCAGTTCTTC. It encodes CSGLAMGNEQFF.

This clonotype was recorded many times. The chain uses TRBV12-3 or TRBV12-4 and TRBJ2-3, with D unclear. The length of the CDR3 is 12 residues. V dropped 6 bases and J dropped 4 bases, with 8 bases sitting between them. The DNA for the CDR3 is TGTGCCAGCAGCACCCCGGCAGATACGCAGTATTTT. Translated: CASSTPADTQYF.

V usage is TRBV6-6 and J usage is TRBJ2-3; tentatively, D is TRBD2 (6 bases). Germline V gene sequence: CDR1 MNHNY, CDR2 SVGAGI (reference sequence). This CDR3 spans 16 amino acids. V was shortened by 0 bases and J by 2 bases, with 12 bases between the two germline ends. This chain's CDR3 is CASSYSGEDPTDTQYF. CDR3 nucleotides: TGTGCCAGCAGTTACTCGGGGGAGGATCCCACAGATACGCAGTATTTT.

This clonotype came up many times. This chain connects TRBV12-3 or TRBV12-4 to TRBJ1-2, with 12 bases that match TRBD1. The CDR3 runs to 15 residues. J lost 7 bases, V lost 2 bases, and 5 bases had no gene match. The CDR3 sequence is CASSLSGTGGIGYTF. The CDR3 DNA reads as TGTGCCAGCAGTTTATCGGGGACAGGGGGCATTGGCTACACCTTC.

As regards this clonotype: Germline and junction disagree at one end, which may indicate a read error. The chain combines TRBV10-3 with TRBJ1-6; 7 bases are shared with TRBD1. The germline CDR1 and CDR2 sequences are ENHRY and SYGVKD. The CDR3 sequence is 14 residues long. CDR3 sequence reads: CAISDGTANSLLHF. The CDR3 DNA reads TGTGCCATCAGTGATGGGACAGCCAATTCACTCCTCCACTTT.

Comments on this clonotype: Here the CDR3 omits its conserved ending phenylalanine or tryptophan, so a read error is the likely source. V gene TRBV11-1 combines with J gene TRBJ2-1, with D perhaps matching TRBD1 (6 bases). The V end was cut by 5 bases, the J end by 8 bases, with 22 bases between. Germline V gene lookup returns CDR1 SGHAT and CDR2 FQDESV (reference sequence). CDR3 size: 16 residues. This CDR3 is CASSVLQGAIGYEQFL. The CDR3 DNA is TGTGCCAGCAGCGTACTACAGGGAGCCATAGGGTATGAGCAGTTCCTC.

A remark on this clonotype: A read error may be the cause here, since a much bigger clone is one base away. The chain employs TRBV6-5 and TRBJ2-3; 10 bases match TRBD2. Germline trimming cut 6 bases from V and 10 bases from J; bases unmatched to any gene: 10. The CDR3 spans 14 residues. Germline V gene sequence: CDR1 MNHEY, CDR2 SVGAGI. CDR3: CASRRTSGLGAQYF. CDR3 bases: TGTGCCAGCAGAAGGACTAGCGGTTTGGGTGCGCAGTATTTT.

This clonotype appeared many times. The V call is TRBV11-3, the J call TRBJ2-2, with 8 bases identical to TRBD1. Losses at the gene ends were 5 bases for V and 6 bases for J; bases not matched to a gene: 5. CDR1 and CDR2 (germline): SGHNT, YENEEA. The CDR3 spans 14 residues. The CDR3 DNA is TGTGCCAGCAGCCCAGGGGGCGCGTCCGGGGAGCTGTTTTTT. Residues: CASSPGGASGELFF.

The V call is TRBV14, the J call TRBJ2-5; unclear D gene. This CDR3 has 13 residues. Germline CDR1 reads SGHDN; CDR2 reads FVKESK. Trimming pared 1 base from V and 5 bases from J, leaving 8 bases between. CDR3 bases: TGTGCCAGCAGCCAAGGGGGATGGGAGACCCAGTACTTC. It encodes CASSQGGWETQYF.

This clonotype was counted ten times or more. Given a much more abundant clone one base away, this may be a read error. This chain uses TRBV11-2 with TRBJ2-3; 7 bases fit TRBD1. The CDR3 is made up of 14 amino acids. Per germline, CDR1 SGHAT and CDR2 FQNNGV. This CDR3 is CASGFSQGTDTQYF. For the CDR3, the DNA is TGTGCCAGCGGCTTTTCACAGGGGACAGATACGCAGTATTTT. Looking up the rest from reference TRBV11-2 and TRBJ2-3 gives the full variable domain: EAGVAQSPRYKIIEKRQSVAFWCNPISGHATLYWYQQILGQGPKLLIQFQNNGVVDDSQLPKDRFSAERLKGVDSTLKIQPAKLEDSAVYLCASGFSQGTDTQYFGPGTRLTVL.

This clonotype came up many times. This chain connects TRBV4-3 to TRBJ2-3; TRBD2 matches 7 bases. V was clipped by 2 bases and J by 4 bases; unmatched bases: 12. The CDR3 is 17 amino acids. Germline V gives CDR1 LGHNA, CDR2 YSLEER. In nucleotides, the CDR3 is TGCGCCAGCAGCCAAAGTTGGGCGGGAGCCTCCGCAGATACGCAGTATTTT. It codes for CASSQSWAGASADTQYF.

This clonotype was counted a few times. The rearrangement joins TRBV12-3 or TRBV12-4 to TRBJ2-7; TRBD1 matches at 8 bases. The V segment lost 5 bases and the J segment 4 bases; nucleotides outside the gene matches: 4. The CDR3 has 13 residues. CDR3 nucleotide sequence: TGTGCCAGCAGTATGGGACAGGCATACGAGCAGTACTTC. Amino acids: CASSMGQAYEQYF.

In regard to this clonotype: Possible read error: a much larger clone is one base away. The chain combines TRBV12-3 or TRBV12-4 with TRBJ2-3; TRBD2 matches at 7 bases. The CDR3 runs 11 residues. The CDR3 protein is CASTPGGTQCF. The CDR3 bases are TGTGCCAGCACCCCGGGGGGTACGCAGTGTTTT.

Comment on this clonotype: The germline gene is not matched at one end of the junction; a read error may be the cause. This sequence joins TRBV11-2 and TRBJ2-7, with D unresolved. The CDR3 sequence is 13 residues long. Germline V gene sequence: CDR1 SGHAT, CDR2 FQNNGV. Here the CDR3 DNA reads TGTACCAGCAGCTTGGTTGTCTCCTACGAACAGTACTTC. This sequence encodes CTSSLVVSYEQYF. Full variable domain (remainder filled in from reference TRBV11-2 and TRBJ2-7): EAGVAQSPRYKIIEKRQSVAFWCNPISGHATLYWYQQILGQGPKLLIQFQNNGVVDDSQLPKDRFSAERLKGVDSTLKIQPAKLEDSAVYLCTSSLVVSYEQYFGPGTRLTVT.

The gene calls are TRBV10-3 and TRBJ2-3; D is undetermined. Germline CDR1 reads ENHRY; CDR2 reads SYGVKD. The CDR3 spans 16 residues. V lost 5 bases to trimming and J lost 3 bases, with 18 bases between them. The CDR3 here is CAISRMSFQITDTQYF. DNA of the CDR3: TGTGCCATCAGTAGAATGTCATTCCAGATAACAGATACGCAGTATTTT.

The V gene is TRBV28, the J gene TRBJ1-5, with 7 bases lining up with TRBD1. V shed 7 bases and J 5 bases; nucleotides not matched to a gene: 14. The V gene's germline CDR1 is MDHEN and CDR2 SYDVKM. This CDR3 has 16 residues. The CDR3 region is CASNPQGRVLDQPQHF. The CDR3 nucleotides are TGTGCCAGCAACCCACAGGGGAGGGTTTTAGATCAGCCCCAGCATTTT.

This clonotype was found a few times. The V and J genes are TRBV29-1 and TRBJ2-5; either TRBD1 or TRBD2 may fit D (5 bases each). This CDR3 contains 13 residues. Trimming removed 7 bases at V and 10 bases at J, with 22 bases between. Germline V gene data show CDR1 as SQVTM and CDR2 as ANQGSEA. CDR3 sequence reads: CSGRVGPGEGQYF. The CDR3 DNA reads TGCAGCGGCCGAGTGGGGCCCGGGGAAGGCCAGTACTTC.

This clonotype was picked up many times. The chain combines TRBV6-6 with TRBJ1-2; D not resolved. Germline V lookup: CDR1 MNHNY, CDR2 SVGAGI (reference sequence). This CDR3 has 16 amino acids. Trimming cost V 2 bases and J 4 bases, with 17 bases left between them. CDR3 DNA sequence: TGTGCCAGCAGTTACAGAGACCGGACCGACCCCTATGGCTACACCTTC. Translating gives CASSYRDRTDPYGYTF.

The chain links TRBV12-3 or TRBV12-4 to TRBJ1-6; D ambiguous. The germline V and J ends were trimmed by 9 bases and 7 bases, with 7 bases remaining between them. The CDR3 is made up of 11 amino acids. The chain's CDR3 is CARRNNSPLHF. CDR3 DNA sequence: TGTGCCAGACGAAACAATTCACCCCTCCACTTT.

The count of this clonotype is one. A read error may produce the germline difference seen at one junction end. The chain uses TRBV6-1 and TRBJ2-3; maybe TRBD1 (5 bases). The V gene's germline CDR1 is MNHNS and CDR2 SASEGT. The CDR3 spans 15 residues. CDR3 in amino acids: CASRGTRGRTVTQYF. The CDR3 coding sequence is TGTGCCAGCAGGGGAACAAGGGGCCGCACAGTTACGCAGTATTTT.

This clonotype appeared a few times. The gene calls are TRBV28 and TRBJ2-7, with 10 positions matching TRBD2. Trimming cost V 5 bases and J 3 bases; bases outside gene matches: 10. The CDR3 length is 16 residues. Per the germline V gene, CDR1 is MDHEN and CDR2 is SYDVKM. Written as DNA, the CDR3 is TGTGCCAGCAGTCCCCTCGGAGTAGCGGGAGGCTACGAGCAGTACTTC. Its protein product is CASSPLGVAGGYEQYF. The full variable domain, with the rest looked up from reference TRBV28 and TRBJ2-7, is DVKVTQSSRYLVKRTGEKVFLECVQDMDHENMFWYRQDPGLGLRLIYFSYDVKMKEKGDIPEGYSVSREKKERFSLILESASTNQTSMYLCASSPLGVAGGYEQYFGPGTRLTVT.